This T cell receptor (beta chain) was observed in a study of shared T cell receptors in the human thymus. The assay was immunoSEQ multiplex PCR, and TCRdb's table has in-frame clones only and misses some. The sample carries over 650,000 clones, 70% to 90% recorded once. The CDR3 runs 15 residues. Trimming pared 5 bases from V and 4 bases from J, leaving 15 bases between. Germline V CDR1 and CDR2: SGHAT, FQNNGV. A further study also used this sample, focusing on human thymus T cells. In that study: Donors were healthy Finnish infants having corrective surgery for congenital heart defects. Thymus tissue was removed during corrective cardiac surgery. Apparent bias marked the V and J gene usage of thymic and blood repertoires. Thymic TCR repertoires of unrelated people reportedly overlapped highly.

The chain employs TRBV11-2 and TRBJ2-1; no clear D. The origin of this receptor is a boy in the first two years of life with a congenital heart defect. The sample comprised thymocytes. In DNA form, the CDR3 reads TGTGCCAGCAGCCTCGGTGGTCGTAAGTACAATGAGCAGTTCTTC. This sequence encodes CASSLGGRKYNEQFF.